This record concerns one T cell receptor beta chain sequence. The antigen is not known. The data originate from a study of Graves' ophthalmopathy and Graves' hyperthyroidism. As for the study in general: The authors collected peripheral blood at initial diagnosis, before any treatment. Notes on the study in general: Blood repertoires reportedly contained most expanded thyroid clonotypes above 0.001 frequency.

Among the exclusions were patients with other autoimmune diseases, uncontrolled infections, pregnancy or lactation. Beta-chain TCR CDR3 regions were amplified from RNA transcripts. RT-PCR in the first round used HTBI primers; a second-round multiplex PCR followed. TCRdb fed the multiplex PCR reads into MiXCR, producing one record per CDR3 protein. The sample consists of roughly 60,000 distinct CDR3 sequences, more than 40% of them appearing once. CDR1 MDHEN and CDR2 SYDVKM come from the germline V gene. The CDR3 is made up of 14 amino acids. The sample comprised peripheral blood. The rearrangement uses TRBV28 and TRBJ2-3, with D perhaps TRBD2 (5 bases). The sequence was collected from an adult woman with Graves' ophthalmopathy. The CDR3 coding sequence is TGTGCAGCATATGGGAGACTCCGCACAGATACGCAGTATTTT. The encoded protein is CAAYGRLRTDTQYF.